This T cell receptor (beta chain) was captured in a study of neurological immune-mediated disorders. Findings and limits, study-wide: None of the CDR3 amino acid sequences in expanded clones turned up in more than one subject, which points to private repertoires in all groups. TCR clonal expansion peaked in HTLV-1-associated myelopathy patients and was lowest in multiple sclerosis patients.

The CDR3 has 15 residues. V lost 6 bases and J 2 bases, leaving 15 bases between the germline ends. Germline CDR1 reads SEHNR; CDR2 reads FQNEAQ (reference sequence). This clonotype was recorded many times. The target antigen is unknown. The cDNA was generated through 5'RACE incorporating 10-nucleotide random UMIs. From 15-18 subjects, every sequencing run obtained over 160 million TCR-beta sequences. TCRdb called the 5' RACE reads again in MiXCR, with one record for every CDR3 protein. The repertoire holds tens of thousands of distinct CDR3 sequences, with roughly 4.8% as singletons. The sample comprised PBMCs. This chain joins TRBV7-9 and TRBJ2-3, with D possibly matching TRBD1 (5 bases). The receptor was derived from a woman between 50 and 59 years old with multiple sclerosis. The CDR3, as DNA: TGTGCCAGCAGTGACGGGCAGGGCCTCACAGATACGCAGTATTTT. Its translation is CASSDGQGLTDTQYF.